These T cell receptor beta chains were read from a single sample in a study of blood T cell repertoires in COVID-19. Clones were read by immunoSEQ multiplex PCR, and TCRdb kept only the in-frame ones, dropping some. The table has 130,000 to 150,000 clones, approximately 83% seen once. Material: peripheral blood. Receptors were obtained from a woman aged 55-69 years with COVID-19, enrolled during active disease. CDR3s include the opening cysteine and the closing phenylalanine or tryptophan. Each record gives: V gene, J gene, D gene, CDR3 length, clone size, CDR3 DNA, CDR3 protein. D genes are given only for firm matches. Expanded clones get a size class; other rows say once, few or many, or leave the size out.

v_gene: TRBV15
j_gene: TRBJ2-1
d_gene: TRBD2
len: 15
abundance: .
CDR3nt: TGTGCCACCAGCAGTGTGGGGGGGGAAATCAATGAGCAGTTCTTC
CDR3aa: CATSSVGGEINEQFF

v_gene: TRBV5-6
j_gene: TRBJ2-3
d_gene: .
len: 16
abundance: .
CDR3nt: TGTGCCAGCAGCTTGCGGGGAATTCAGAGTACAGATACGCAGTATTTT
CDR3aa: CASSLRGIQSTDTQYF

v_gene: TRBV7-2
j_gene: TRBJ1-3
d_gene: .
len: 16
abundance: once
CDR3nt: TGTGCCAGCAGCTCAGGGCAGCGTGGCTCTGGAAACACCATATATTTT
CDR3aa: CASSSGQRGSGNTIYF

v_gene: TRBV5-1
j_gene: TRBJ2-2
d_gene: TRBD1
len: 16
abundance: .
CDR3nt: TGCGCCAGCAGCTTGACCGGGACAGGGGATTTCGGGGAGCTGTTTTTT
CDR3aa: CASSLTGTGDFGELFF

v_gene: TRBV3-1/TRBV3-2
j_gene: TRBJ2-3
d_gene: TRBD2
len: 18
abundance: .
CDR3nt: TGTGCCAGCAGCCAAGATCTTGGAGGCGGGGGGGCCTCAGATACGCAGTATTTT
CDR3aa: CASSQDLGGGGASDTQYF

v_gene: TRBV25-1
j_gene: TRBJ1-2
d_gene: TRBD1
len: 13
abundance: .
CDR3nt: TGTGCCAGCACTCGGGACAGTAACTATGGCTACACCTTC
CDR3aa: CASTRDSNYGYTF

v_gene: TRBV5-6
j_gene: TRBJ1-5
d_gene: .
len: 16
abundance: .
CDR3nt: TGTGCCAGCAGCTTAGGGGGTCGGGGGGCGAATCAGCCCCAGCATTTT
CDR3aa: CASSLGGRGANQPQHF

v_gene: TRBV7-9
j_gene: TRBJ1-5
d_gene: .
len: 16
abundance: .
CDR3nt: TGTGCCAGCAGCTTATCGGCAGGGCTTAGCAATCAGCCCCAGCATTTT
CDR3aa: CASSLSAGLSNQPQHF

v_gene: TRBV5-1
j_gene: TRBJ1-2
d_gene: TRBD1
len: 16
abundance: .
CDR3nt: TGCGCCAGCAGCTTCTTAGGAAGGGACAGGGACTATGGCTACACCTTC
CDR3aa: CASSFLGRDRDYGYTF

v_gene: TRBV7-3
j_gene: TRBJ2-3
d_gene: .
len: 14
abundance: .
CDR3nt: TGTGCCAGCAGCTTAATGGCGGACACAGATACGCAGTATTTT
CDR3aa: CASSLMADTDTQYF

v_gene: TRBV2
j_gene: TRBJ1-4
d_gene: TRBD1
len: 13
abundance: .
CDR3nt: TGTGCCACCGGACAGGGTCGGGATGAAAAACTGTTTTTT
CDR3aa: CATGQGRDEKLFF

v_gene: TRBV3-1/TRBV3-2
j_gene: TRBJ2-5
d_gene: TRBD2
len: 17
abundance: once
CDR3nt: TGTGCCAGCAGCCAAGATCTTGTCCAGCGGGGTTCCCGGACCCAGTACTTC
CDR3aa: CASSQDLVQRGSRTQYF

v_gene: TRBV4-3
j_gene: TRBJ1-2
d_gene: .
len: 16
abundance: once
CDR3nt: TGCGCCAGCAGCCAGAGCAGCCTGGGCGATGGGTATGGCTACACCTTC
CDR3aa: CASSQSSLGDGYGYTF

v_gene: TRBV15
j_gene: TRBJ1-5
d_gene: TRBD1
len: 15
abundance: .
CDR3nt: TGTGCCACCAGCAGTGAGGGGGCAGGGAATCAGCCCCAGCATTTT
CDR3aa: CATSSEGAGNQPQHF

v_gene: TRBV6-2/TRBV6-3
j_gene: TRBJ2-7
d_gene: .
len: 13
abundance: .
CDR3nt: TGTGCCAGCAGTTCCGGACAGTCCTACGAGCAGTACTTC
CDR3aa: CASSSGQSYEQYF